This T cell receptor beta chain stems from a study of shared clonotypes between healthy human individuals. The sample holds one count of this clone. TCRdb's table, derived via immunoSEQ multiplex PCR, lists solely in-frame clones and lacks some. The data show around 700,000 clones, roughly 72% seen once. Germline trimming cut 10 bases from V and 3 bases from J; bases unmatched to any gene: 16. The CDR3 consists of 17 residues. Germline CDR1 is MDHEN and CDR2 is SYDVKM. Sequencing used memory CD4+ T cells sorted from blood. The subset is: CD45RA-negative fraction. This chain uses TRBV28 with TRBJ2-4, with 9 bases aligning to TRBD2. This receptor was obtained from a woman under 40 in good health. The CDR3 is CAKGENGGRAGKNIQYF. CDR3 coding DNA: TGTGCCAAGGGCGAAAATGGCGGGAGGGCTGGCAAAAACATTCAGTACTTC.